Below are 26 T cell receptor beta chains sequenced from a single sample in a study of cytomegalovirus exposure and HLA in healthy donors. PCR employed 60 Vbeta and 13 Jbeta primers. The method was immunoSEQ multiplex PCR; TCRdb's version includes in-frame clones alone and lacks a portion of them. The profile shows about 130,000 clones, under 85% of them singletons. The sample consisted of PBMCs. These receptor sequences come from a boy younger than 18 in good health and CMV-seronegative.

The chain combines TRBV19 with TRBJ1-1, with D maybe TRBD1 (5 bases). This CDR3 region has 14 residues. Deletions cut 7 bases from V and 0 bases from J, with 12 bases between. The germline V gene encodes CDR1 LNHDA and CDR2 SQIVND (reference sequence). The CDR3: CASIDRTMNTEAFF. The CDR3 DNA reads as TGTGCCAGTATCGACAGAACGATGAACACTGAAGCTTTCTTT.

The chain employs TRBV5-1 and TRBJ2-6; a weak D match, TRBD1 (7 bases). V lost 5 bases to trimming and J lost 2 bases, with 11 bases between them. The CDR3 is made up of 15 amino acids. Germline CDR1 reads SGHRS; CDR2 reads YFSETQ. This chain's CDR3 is CASRQGGTGANVLTF. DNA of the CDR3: TGCGCCAGCAGGCAGGGGGGAACTGGGGCCAACGTCCTGACTTTC.

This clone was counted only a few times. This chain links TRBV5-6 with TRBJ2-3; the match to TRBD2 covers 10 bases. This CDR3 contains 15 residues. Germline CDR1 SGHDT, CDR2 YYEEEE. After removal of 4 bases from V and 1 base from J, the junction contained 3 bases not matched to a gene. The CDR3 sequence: CASSHGLAGTDTQYF. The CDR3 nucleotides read TGTGCCAGCAGCCATGGACTAGCGGGCACAGATACGCAGTATTTT.

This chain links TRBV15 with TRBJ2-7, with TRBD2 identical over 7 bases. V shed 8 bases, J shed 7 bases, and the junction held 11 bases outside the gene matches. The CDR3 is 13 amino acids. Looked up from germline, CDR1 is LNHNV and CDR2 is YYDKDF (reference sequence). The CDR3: CATLRSGIGEQYF. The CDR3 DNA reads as TGTGCCACCCTGAGAAGCGGGATCGGGGAGCAGTACTTC.

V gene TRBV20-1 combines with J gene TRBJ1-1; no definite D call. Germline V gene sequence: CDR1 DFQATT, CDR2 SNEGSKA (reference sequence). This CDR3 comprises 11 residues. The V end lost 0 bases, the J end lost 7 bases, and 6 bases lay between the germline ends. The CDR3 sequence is CSAREAGEAFF. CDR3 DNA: TGCAGTGCTAGAGAGGCAGGTGAAGCTTTCTTT.

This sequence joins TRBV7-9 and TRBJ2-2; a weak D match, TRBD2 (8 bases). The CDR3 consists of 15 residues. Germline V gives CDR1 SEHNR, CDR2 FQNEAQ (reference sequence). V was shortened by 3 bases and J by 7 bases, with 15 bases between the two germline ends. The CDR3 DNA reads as TGTGCCAGCAGCTTCCGCGGGGGGACAGACGGGGAGCTGTTTTTT. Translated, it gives CASSFRGGTDGELFF.

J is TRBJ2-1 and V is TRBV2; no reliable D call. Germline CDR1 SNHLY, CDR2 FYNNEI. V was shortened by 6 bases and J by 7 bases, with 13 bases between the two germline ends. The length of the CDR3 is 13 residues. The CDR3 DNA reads TGTGCCAGCAGGCCTTCGGGTGGGAATGAGCAGTTCTTC. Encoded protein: CASRPSGGNEQFF. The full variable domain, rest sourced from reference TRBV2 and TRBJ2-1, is EPEVTQTPSHQVTQMGQEVILRCVPISNHLYFYWYRQILGQKVEFLVSFYNNEISEKSEIFDDQFSVERPDGSNFTLKIRSTKLEDSAMYFCASRPSGGNEQFFGPGTRLTVL.

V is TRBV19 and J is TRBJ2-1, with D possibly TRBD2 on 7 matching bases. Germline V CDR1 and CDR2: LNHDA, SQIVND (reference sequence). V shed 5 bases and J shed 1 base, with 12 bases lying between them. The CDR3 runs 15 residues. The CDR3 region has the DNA TGTGCCAGTAGTTGGGGGGGCCAGTCCTACAATGAGCAGTTCTTC. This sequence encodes CASSWGGQSYNEQFF.

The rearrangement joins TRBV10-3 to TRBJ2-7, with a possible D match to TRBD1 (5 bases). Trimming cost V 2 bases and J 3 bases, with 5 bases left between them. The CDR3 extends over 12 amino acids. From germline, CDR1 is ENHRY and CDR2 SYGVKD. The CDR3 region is CAISEDSYEQYF. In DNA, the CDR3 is TGTGCCATCAGTGAGGACAGCTACGAGCAGTACTTC.

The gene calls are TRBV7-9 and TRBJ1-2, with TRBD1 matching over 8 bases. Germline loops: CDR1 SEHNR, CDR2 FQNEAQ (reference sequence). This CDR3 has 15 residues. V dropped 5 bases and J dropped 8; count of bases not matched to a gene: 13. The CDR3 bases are TGTGCCAGCAGCCCAGACGGACAGGGAGGTTGGGGCTACACCTTC. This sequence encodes CASSPDGQGGWGYTF.

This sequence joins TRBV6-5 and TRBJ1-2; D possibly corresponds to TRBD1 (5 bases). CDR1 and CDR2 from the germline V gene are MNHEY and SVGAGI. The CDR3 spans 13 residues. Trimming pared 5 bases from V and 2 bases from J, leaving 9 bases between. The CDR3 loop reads CASSIQENYGYTF. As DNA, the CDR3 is TGTGCCAGCAGTATACAGGAAAACTATGGCTACACCTTC.

For the CDR3, the DNA is TGCAGCGTCCATAGCGGGAGGTCAAATGAGCAGTTCTTC. As protein: CSVHSGRSNEQFF. The gene calls are TRBV29-1 and TRBJ2-1, with 10 nucleotides matching TRBD2. J was trimmed by 7 bases and V by 6 bases; bases with no gene match: 6. This CDR3 has 13 residues. Germline V gives CDR1 SQVTM, CDR2 ANQGSEA.

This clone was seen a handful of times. The CDR3 sequence is CASSASYEQYF. As DNA, the CDR3 is TGTGCCAGCAGCGCGTCCTACGAGCAGTACTTC. The chain has TRBV7-9 and TRBJ2-7; D call uncertain. Germline V gene data show CDR1 as SEHNR and CDR2 as FQNEAQ (reference sequence). V lost 5 bases and J lost 1, with 3 bases in between. The CDR3 length is 11 residues.

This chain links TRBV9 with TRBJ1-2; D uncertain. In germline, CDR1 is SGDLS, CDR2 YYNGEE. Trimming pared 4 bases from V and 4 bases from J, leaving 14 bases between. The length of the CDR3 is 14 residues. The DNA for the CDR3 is TGTGCCAGCAGCATCGCTGGAGATCCCTATGGCTACACCTTC. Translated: CASSIAGDPYGYTF.

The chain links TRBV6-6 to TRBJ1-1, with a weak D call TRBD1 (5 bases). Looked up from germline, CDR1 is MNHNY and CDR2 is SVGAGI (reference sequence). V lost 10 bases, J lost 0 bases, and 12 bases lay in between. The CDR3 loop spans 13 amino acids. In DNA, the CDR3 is TGTGCCACTATGGGGGGGATGAACACTGAAGCTTTCTTT. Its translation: CATMGGMNTEAFF.

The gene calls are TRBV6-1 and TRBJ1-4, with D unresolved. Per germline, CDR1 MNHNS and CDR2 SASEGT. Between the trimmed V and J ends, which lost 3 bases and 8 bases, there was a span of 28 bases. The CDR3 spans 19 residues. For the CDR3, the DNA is TGTGCCAGCAGTGACCTCCTGTTCCGGTCTGGTGGAGGGCGCGAAAAACTGTTTTTT. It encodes CASSDLLFRSGGGREKLFF.

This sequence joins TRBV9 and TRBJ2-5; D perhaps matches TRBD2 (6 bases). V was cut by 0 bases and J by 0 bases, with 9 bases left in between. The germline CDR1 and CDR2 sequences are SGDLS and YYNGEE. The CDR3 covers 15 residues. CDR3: CASSVEGRYQETQYF. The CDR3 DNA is TGTGCCAGCAGCGTAGAGGGGAGGTACCAAGAGACCCAGTACTTC.

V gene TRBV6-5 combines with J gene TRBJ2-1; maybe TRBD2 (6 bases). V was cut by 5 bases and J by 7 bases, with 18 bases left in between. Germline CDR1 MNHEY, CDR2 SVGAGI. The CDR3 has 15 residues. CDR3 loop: CASSAGQVMRNEQFF. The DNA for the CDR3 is TGTGCCAGCAGTGCGGGGCAGGTGATGAGAAATGAGCAGTTCTTC.

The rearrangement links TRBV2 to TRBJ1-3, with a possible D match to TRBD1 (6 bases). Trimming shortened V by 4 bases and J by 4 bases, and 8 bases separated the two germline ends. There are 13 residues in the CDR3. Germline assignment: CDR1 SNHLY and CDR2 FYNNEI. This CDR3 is CASSVRGGNTIYF. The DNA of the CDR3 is TGTGCCAGCAGTGTCAGGGGCGGAAACACCATATATTTT.

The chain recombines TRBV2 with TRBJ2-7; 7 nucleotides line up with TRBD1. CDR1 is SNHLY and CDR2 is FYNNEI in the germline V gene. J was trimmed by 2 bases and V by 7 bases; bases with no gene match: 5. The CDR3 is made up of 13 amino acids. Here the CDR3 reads CASTRGGAYEQYF. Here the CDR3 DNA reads TGTGCCAGCACCAGAGGGGGCGCCTACGAGCAGTACTTC.

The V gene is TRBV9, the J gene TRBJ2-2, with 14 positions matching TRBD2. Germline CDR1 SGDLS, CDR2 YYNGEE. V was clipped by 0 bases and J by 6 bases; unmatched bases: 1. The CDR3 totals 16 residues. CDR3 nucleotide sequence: TGTGCCAGCAGCGTAGCGACTAGCGGGGGGGCCGGGGAGCTGTTTTTT. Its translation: CASSVATSGGAGELFF.

In DNA form, the CDR3 reads TGTGCTAGTGGTTTTGCTCCTTTACCGGGACTAGCGGGGGGGAGCTCCTACGAGCAGTACTTC. Amino acids: CASGFAPLPGLAGGSSYEQYF. The chain couples TRBV12-5 to TRBJ2-7; 16 bases align to TRBD2. Germline CDR1 LGHNT, CDR2 FRNRAP. V dropped 3 bases and J dropped 0; count of bases not matched to a gene: 14. The CDR3 runs to 21 residues.

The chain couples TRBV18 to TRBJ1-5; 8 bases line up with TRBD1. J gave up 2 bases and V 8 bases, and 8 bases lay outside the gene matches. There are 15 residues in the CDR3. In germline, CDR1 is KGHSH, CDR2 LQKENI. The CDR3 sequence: CASRQQGVGNQPQHF. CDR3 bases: TGTGCCAGCCGTCAACAGGGGGTAGGCAATCAGCCCCAGCATTTT. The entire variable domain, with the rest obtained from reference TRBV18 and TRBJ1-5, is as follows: NAGVMQNPRHLVRRRGQEARLRCSPMKGHSHVYWYRQLPEEGLKFMVYLQKENIIDESGMPKERFSAEFPKEGPSILRIQQVVRGDSAAYFCASRQQGVGNQPQHFGDGTRLSIL.

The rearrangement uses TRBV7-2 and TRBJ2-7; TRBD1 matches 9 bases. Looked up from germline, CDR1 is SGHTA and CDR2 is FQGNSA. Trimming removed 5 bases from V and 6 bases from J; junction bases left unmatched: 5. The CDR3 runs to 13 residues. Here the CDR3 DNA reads TGTGCCAGCAGCCCATGGACAGGGGTCGAGCAGTACTTC. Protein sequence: CASSPWTGVEQYF.

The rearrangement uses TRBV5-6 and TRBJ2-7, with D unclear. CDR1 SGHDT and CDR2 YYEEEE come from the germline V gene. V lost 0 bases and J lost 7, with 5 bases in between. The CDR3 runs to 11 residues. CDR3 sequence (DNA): TGTGCCAGCAGCTTGGCGAGAGAGCAGTACTTC. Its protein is CASSLAREQYF.

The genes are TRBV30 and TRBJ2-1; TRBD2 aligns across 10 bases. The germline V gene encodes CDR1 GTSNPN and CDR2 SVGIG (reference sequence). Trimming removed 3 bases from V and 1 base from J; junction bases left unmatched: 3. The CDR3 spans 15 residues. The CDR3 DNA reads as TGTGCCTGGAGAGGACTAGCGGCATCCTACAATGAGCAGTTCTTC. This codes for CAWRGLAASYNEQFF.